Below, 10 T cell receptor beta chains from the same sample are listed, as sequenced in a study of Ad26.COV2.S vaccination and SARS-CoV-2 variants. Here immunoSEQ multiplex PCR was the method, and the copy in TCRdb shows in-frame clones only, minus some. This table holds roughly 510,000 clones, 70% to 90% found once. Treatment denoted: around 19 received Ad26.COV2.S at low or high dose, single or two shots; 5 received placebo; per-sample allocation not given. The study sampled participants on day 63 after the first vaccine or placebo injection. The specimen comprised peripheral blood, sampled in a trial of Ad26.COV2.S vaccine versus placebo. Every receptor here comes from a person between 18 and 60 years old who received the Ad26.COV2.S COVID-19 vaccine or a placebo.

This clone was observed once. The chain carries TRBV7-6 and TRBJ2-1; D perhaps matches TRBD1 (5 bases). This CDR3 is built from 14 residues. Looked up from germline, CDR1 is SGHVS and CDR2 is FNYEAQ. V lost 4 bases to trimming and J lost 6 bases, with 13 bases between them. The CDR3 here is CASSSGFQGNEQFF. The CDR3 nucleotides are TGTGCCAGCAGCTCAGGGTTTCAGGGCAATGAGCAGTTCTTC.

The rearrangement uses TRBV12-1 and TRBJ1-6. TRBV12-1 is a pseudogene locus. The CDR3 consists of 17 residues. CDR3 DNA sequence: TGTGCCAGCAGCTACCCCCCACGGAGCTCCTATAATTCACCCCTCCACTTT. This translates into CASSYPPRSSYNSPLHF.

Here the CDR3 reads CASSHGTPGHRNQPQHF. Written as DNA, the CDR3 is TGCGCCAGCAGCCACGGAACTCCGGGACACCGCAATCAGCCCCAGCATTTT. The chain employs TRBV4-1 and TRBJ1-5; D is perhaps TRBD1 (6 bases). The CDR3 extends over 17 amino acids. With 3 bases removed from V and 2 bases from J, the gap between germline ends came to 17 bases. Germline V gene lookup returns CDR1 MGHRA and CDR2 YSYEKL.

V gene TRBV19 combines with J gene TRBJ2-7; D gene uncertain. Trimming took off 5 bases at V and 0 bases at J, with 11 bases between the two ends. Germline CDR1 and CDR2: LNHDA and SQIVND (reference sequence). This CDR3 comprises 14 residues. CDR3 in DNA: TGTGCCAGTAGTGAGCGCGGCAGCTCCTACGAGCAGTACTTC. Its translation is CASSERGSSYEQYF.

The chain couples TRBV29-1 to TRBJ2-7; possible D gene TRBD1, 6 bases. The CDR3 totals 13 residues. Trimming pared 7 bases from V and 3 bases from J, leaving 16 bases between. Germline CDR1 reads SQVTM; CDR2 reads ANQGSEA. This chain's CDR3 is CSATRDTVYEQYF. For the CDR3, the DNA is TGCAGCGCGACACGGGACACCGTCTACGAGCAGTACTTC.

This chain joins TRBV28 and TRBJ1-5; D gene uncertain. V shed 2 bases and J shed 7 bases, with 12 bases lying between them. CDR1 MDHEN and CDR2 SYDVKM come from the germline V gene. The CDR3 covers 14 residues. The CDR3, as DNA: TGTGCCAGCAGTTTAGCCGGGTGGACCCAGCCCCAGCATTTT. This codes for CASSLAGWTQPQHF. Drawing the rest from reference TRBV28 and TRBJ1-5, the complete variable domain is DVKVTQSSRYLVKRTGEKVFLECVQDMDHENMFWYRQDPGLGLRLIYFSYDVKMKEKGDIPEGYSVSREKKERFSLILESASTNQTSMYLCASSLAGWTQPQHFGDGTRLSIL.

CDR3 DNA: TGTGCCAGCAGCTTTGTCACCGGGGAGCTGTTTTTT. This translates into CASSFVTGELFF. The chain couples TRBV5-5 to TRBJ2-2, with D uncertain. Germline V gene sequence: CDR1 SGHKS, CDR2 YYEKEE (reference sequence). V lost 2 bases and J 4 bases, leaving 3 bases between the germline ends. The CDR3 sequence is 12 residues long. Based on the CDR3 plus reference TRBV5-5 and TRBJ2-2, the full variable domain is DAGVTQSPTHLIKTRGQQVTLRCSPISGHKSVSWYQQVLGQGPQFIFQYYEKEERGRGNFPDRFSARQFPNYSSELNVNALLLGDSALYLCASSFVTGELFFGEGSRLTVL.

This clone was detected only once. This chain connects TRBV7-3 to TRBJ2-7; 9 bases agree with TRBD1. CDR1 and CDR2 (germline): SGHTA, FQGTGA. The V gene end was trimmed by 4 bases and the J gene end by 4 bases; junction bases not matched to a gene: 2. This CDR3 has 13 residues. CDR3 bases: TGTGCCAGCAGCTGGGGACAGGGTTACGAGCAGTACTTC. Encoded protein: CASSWGQGYEQYF.

A word on this clone: Other DNA sequences of this sample code for an identical CDR3. The chain combines TRBV5-4 with TRBJ2-5; 8 nucleotides align to TRBD2. The J segment lost 1 base and the V segment lost 3 bases, leaving 2 bases of the junction unmatched. Germline V gene lookup returns CDR1 SGHNT and CDR2 YYREEE (reference sequence). This CDR3 has 14 amino acids. The CDR3 bases are TGTGCCAGCAGCTCAGGACTAGCCCAAGAGACCCAGTACTTC. It yields the protein CASSSGLAQETQYF.

This chain uses TRBV6-6 with TRBJ2-1; possible D gene TRBD1, 6 bases. Trimming removed 1 base from V and 3 bases from J, with 7 bases in between. The germline V gene has CDR1 MNHNY and CDR2 SVGAGI (reference sequence). The CDR3 is 14 amino acids. CDR3 sequence: CASSYLGGYNEQFF. The CDR3 coding sequence is TGTGCCAGCAGTTACTTAGGGGGCTACAATGAGCAGTTCTTC.